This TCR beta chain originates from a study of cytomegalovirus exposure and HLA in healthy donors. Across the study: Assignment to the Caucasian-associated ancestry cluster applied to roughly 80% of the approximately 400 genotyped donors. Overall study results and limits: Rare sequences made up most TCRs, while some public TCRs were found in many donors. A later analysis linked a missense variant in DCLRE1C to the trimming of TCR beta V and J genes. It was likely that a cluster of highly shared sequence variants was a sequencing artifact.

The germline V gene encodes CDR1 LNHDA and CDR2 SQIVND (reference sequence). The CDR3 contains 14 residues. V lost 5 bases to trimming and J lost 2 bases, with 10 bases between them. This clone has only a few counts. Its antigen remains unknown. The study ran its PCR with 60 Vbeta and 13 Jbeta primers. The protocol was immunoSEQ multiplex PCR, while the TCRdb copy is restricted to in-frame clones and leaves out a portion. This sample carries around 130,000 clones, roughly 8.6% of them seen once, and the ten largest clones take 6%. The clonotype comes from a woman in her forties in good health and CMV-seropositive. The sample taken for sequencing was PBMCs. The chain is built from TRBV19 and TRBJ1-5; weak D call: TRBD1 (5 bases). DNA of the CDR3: TGTGCCAGTAGTTCGGGGGACCGCAATCAGCCCCAGCATTTT. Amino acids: CASSSGDRNQPQHF.